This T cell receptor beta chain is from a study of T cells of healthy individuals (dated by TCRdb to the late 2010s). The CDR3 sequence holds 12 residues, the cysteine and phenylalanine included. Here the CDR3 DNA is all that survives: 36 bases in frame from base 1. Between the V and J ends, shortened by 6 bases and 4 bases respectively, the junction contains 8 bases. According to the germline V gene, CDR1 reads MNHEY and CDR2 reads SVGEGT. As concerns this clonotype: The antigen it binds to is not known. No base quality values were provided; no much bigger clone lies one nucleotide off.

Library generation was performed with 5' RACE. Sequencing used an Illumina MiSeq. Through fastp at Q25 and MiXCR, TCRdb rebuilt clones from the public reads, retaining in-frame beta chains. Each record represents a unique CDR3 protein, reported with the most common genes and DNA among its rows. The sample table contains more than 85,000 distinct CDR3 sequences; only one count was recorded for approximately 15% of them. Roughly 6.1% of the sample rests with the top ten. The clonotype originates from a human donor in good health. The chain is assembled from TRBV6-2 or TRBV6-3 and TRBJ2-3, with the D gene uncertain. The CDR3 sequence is CASSRLADTQYF. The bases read TGTGCCAGCAGCCGACTCGCAGATACGCAGTATTTT.